The rows below give T cell receptor beta chains drawn from one sample of a study of CD8 T cells in Susac syndrome. A single record per CDR3 protein comes from TCRdb applying MiXCR to the immunoSEQ multiplex PCR reads. This sample has some 110,000 distinct CDR3 sequences, with over 90% found just once. The sample comprised CD8+ T cells from PBMCs. The receptors were gathered from a human donor with Susac syndrome. The CDR3 runs from the conserved cysteine through the conserved F or W. The D gene is left open where the match is weak. Size values are once, few and many counts, or a class for expanded clones, and some rows have none.

TRBV27	.	once	TRBJ1-2	CASSTRHSYGYTF	TGTGCCAGCAGTACCCGACATTCCTATGGCTACACCTTC
TRBV5-1	.	.	TRBJ1-1	CASSSDRDTEAFF	TGCGCCAGCAGCTCGGACCGAGACACTGAAGCTTTCTTT
TRBV4-2	TRBD1	.	TRBJ1-1	CASSSYPGQGSEAFF	TGTGCCAGCAGCTCATATCCGGGACAGGGCTCCGAAGCTTTCTTT
TRBV6-1	.	.	TRBJ1-5	CASSDGSYSNQPQHF	TGTGCCAGCAGTGACGGGAGTTATAGCAATCAGCCCCAGCATTTT
TRBV14	TRBD2	.	TRBJ2-1	CASSQVLTSGGYNEQFF	TGTGCCAGCAGCCAAGTCCTTACTAGCGGGGGGTACAATGAGCAGTTCTTC
TRBV7-6	TRBD2	.	TRBJ2-5	CASSAQGRGETQYF	TGTGCCAGCAGCGCACAAGGGAGGGGAGAGACCCAGTACTTC
TRBV10-2	.	once	TRBJ2-7	CASSAIRGPSYEQYF	TGCGCCAGCAGTGCTATAAGGGGCCCTTCCTACGAGCAGTACTTC
TRBV13	TRBD2	.	TRBJ2-4	CASSAGREFKNIQYF	TGTGCCAGCAGCGCCGGGAGGGAATTCAAAAACATTCAGTACTTC
TRBV13	.	.	TRBJ1-4	CASSLAAGTDKLFF	TGTGCCAGCAGCTTAGCGGCAGGGACTGACAAACTGTTTTTT
TRBV15	.	.	TRBJ1-5	CATSSEQYNQPQHF	TGTGCCACCAGCAGTGAACAGTACAATCAGCCCCAGCATTTT
TRBV12-3/TRBV12-4	.	.	TRBJ1-2	CASSLAVGYTF	TGTGCCAGCAGTTTAGCGGTTGGCTACACCTTC
TRBV7-2	TRBD2	.	TRBJ2-1	CASSLVAGGDEQFF	TGTGCCAGCAGCTTAGTTGCGGGGGGCGATGAGCAGTTCTTC
TRBV11-2	.	.	TRBJ2-3	CASSFRGRSTDTQYF	TGTGCCAGCAGCTTTAGGGGCCGTAGCACAGATACGCAGTATTTT
TRBV6-5	.	.	TRBJ2-1	CASSYSTGESYNEQFF	TGTGCCAGCAGTTACTCGACGGGGGAATCCTACAATGAGCAGTTCTTC
TRBV3-1	.	once	TRBJ2-1	CASSLSSAEQFF	TGTGCCAGCAGCCTCTCTAGCGCCGAGCAGTTCTTC
TRBV6-1	TRBD2	.	TRBJ2-5	CASSEAPGLGLETQYF	TGTGCCAGCAGTGAAGCGCCGGGACTAGGGTTGGAGACCCAGTACTTC
TRBV25-1	TRBD2	.	TRBJ2-5	CASSDALAGGPETQYF	TGTGCCAGCAGTGATGCCCTAGCGGGGGGGCCCGAGACCCAGTACTTC
TRBV4-2	TRBD2	.	TRBJ2-3	CASSQAPTPGLAREDTQYF	TGTGCCAGCAGCCAAGCCCCCACCCCGGGACTAGCGAGGGAGGATACGCAGTATTTT
TRBV7-8	.	.	TRBJ2-5	CASSQTSGTGDF	TGTGCCAGCAGTCAAACCTCCGGGACGGGGGACTTC
TRBV9	.	.	TRBJ2-1	CASSPHREAYNEQFF	TGTGCCAGCAGCCCGCACAGGGAAGCTTACAATGAGCAGTTCTTC
TRBV5-6	.	.	TRBJ2-5	CASSFGGVLETQYF	TGTGCCAGCAGCTTCGGCGGGGTTTTGGAGACCCAGTACTTC
TRBV7-9	TRBD1	.	TRBJ2-7	CASSPRDRGDEQYF	TGTGCCAGCAGCCCTCGGGACAGGGGGGACGAGCAGTACTTC
TRBV27	.	.	TRBJ1-6	CASTPWGGNSPLHF	TGTGCCAGCACCCCATGGGGGGGTAATTCACCCCTCCACTTT
TRBV7-8	TRBD1	.	TRBJ2-4	CASSRQGQGTKNIQYF	TGTGCCAGCAGCCGACAGGGACAGGGGACCAAAAACATTCAGTACTTC
TRBV7-9	.	.	TRBJ1-2	CASSLGGEAYGYTF	TGTGCCAGCAGCTTAGGGGGGGAAGCCTATGGCTACACCTTC
TRBV9	.	.	TRBJ1-1	CASSVAENTEAFF	TGTGCCAGCAGCGTAGCAGAGAACACTGAAGCTTTCTTT
TRBV11-2	.	once	TRBJ2-1	CASSFVSGPYNEQFF	TGTGCCAGCAGCTTTGTCTCTGGCCCCTACAATGAGCAGTTCTTC
TRBV21-1	.	once	TRBJ1-2	CASSKRHRTSYGYTF	TGTGCCAGCAGCAAGAGACACCGGACCTCCTATGGCTACACCTTC
TRBV12-3/TRBV12-4	.	.	TRBJ2-5	CASSLSLETQYF	TGTGCCAGCAGTTTAAGTCTGGAGACCCAGTACTTC
TRBV11-2	.	.	TRBJ1-2	CASSLGGEFNYGYTF	TGTGCCAGCAGCCTAGGGGGGGAGTTTAACTATGGCTACACCTTC
TRBV9	TRBD2	.	TRBJ2-5	CASSHPRGLAEETQYF	TGTGCCAGCAGCCACCCCCGGGGACTAGCGGAAGAGACCCAGTACTTC
TRBV28	.	.	TRBJ2-1	CASSLIGPGSNEQFF	TGTGCCAGCAGTTTGATAGGCCCCGGGAGCAATGAGCAGTTCTTC
TRBV9	TRBD1	.	TRBJ1-2	CASSAQGGGYTF	TGTGCCAGCAGCGCCCAGGGGGGAGGCTACACCTTC
TRBV5-6	TRBD1	.	TRBJ2-1	CASSPGTASYNEQFF	TGTGCCAGCAGCCCGGGGACAGCCTCCTACAATGAGCAGTTCTTC
TRBV12-3/TRBV12-4	TRBD1	.	TRBJ1-1	CASRGTGPTEAFF	TGTGCCAGCAGGGGGACAGGGCCTACTGAAGCTTTCTTT
TRBV19	.	.	TRBJ2-5	CASSIPRMGKETQYF	TGTGCCAGTAGTATCCCTAGAATGGGGAAAGAGACCCAGTACTTC
TRBV14	.	once	TRBJ2-5	CASKLGFEHQETQYF	TGTGCCAGCAAGTTGGGGTTCGAGCATCAAGAGACCCAGTACTTC
TRBV20-1	TRBD2	.	TRBJ2-7	CSAALSGGNEQYF	TGCAGTGCAGCCCTTAGCGGGGGGAACGAGCAGTACTTC
TRBV29-1	.	.	TRBJ2-7	CSVVGNYEQYF	TGCAGCGTTGTAGGGAACTACGAGCAGTACTTC
TRBV7-9	TRBD1	.	TRBJ2-7	CASSFPTGSGDEQYF	TGTGCCAGCAGCTTTCCGACAGGGTCTGGGGACGAGCAGTACTTC
TRBV4-1	.	.	TRBJ1-6	CASSQVEGANNSPLHF	TGCGCCAGCAGCCAAGTGGAAGGGGCGAATAATTCACCCCTCCACTTT